This T cell receptor (beta chain) derives from a study of blood T cell repertoires in COVID-19 (dated by TCRdb to the early 2020s). At the level of the whole study: Samples from collaborators originated in the United States, Italy and Spain and spanned both the acute and convalescent phases of COVID-19. A freely available public database, intended as a resource for researchers studying the immune response to SARS-CoV-2, is where the repertoires were released. HLA class I and class II types, where available, came from metadata supplied by the sample provider rather than from assay-based typing. The samples were drawn from the first 160 participants of the ongoing ImmuneRACE study and from over 950 subjects provided by 6 global collaborators. Subjects who had been exposed to COVID-19, were actively infected with it, or had recovered from it provided the deeply sampled blood TCRbeta repertoires that made up the dataset. The prospective study material was composed of cDNA or gDNA derived from T cells, B-cell-depleted T cells, or PBMCs. A de-identified subject ID, COVID-19 status, age in years and sex were almost always included in the sample metadata. General conclusions and limits of the study: The quantity of clinical and demographic metadata differed by source and by participant and was supplied without curation.

Collaborating institutions collected whole blood in K2EDTA tubes following their own protocols. For TCRbeta analysis, collaborators shipped samples in one of three forms: frozen whole blood, isolated PBMCs, or DNA extracted from either of those sample types. CDR1 and CDR2, looked up from the germline V gene, are SGHRS and YFSETQ. There are 14 amino acids in the CDR3, from cysteine to phenylalanine inclusive. Here the CDR3 DNA is all that survives: 42 bases in frame from base 1. V is pared back by 5 bases and J by 0 bases, with 12 bases lying between the germline termini. Remarks on this clone: There is no known antigen for this receptor. Within one base of it there is no much larger clone, and no base qualities were kept.

TCRbeta CDR3 regions were amplified from genomic DNA by means of the immunoSEQ Assay, a bias-controlled multiplex PCR. In the original analysis: The number of nucleated cells in each sample was estimated from the amplification of reference gene primers within the assay. To quantify the absolute abundance of each unique TCRbeta CDR3 rearrangement, sequence reads were collapsed and filtered. For each sample, productive Simpson clonality was calculated as the square root of Simpson's diversity index across productive rearrangements. The source is immuneACCESS, and TCRdb retained only in-frame sequences with V and J called. Part of the clones is not carried over; for the studies checked, unresolved V genes explain less than half of this, and the remainder is unexplained. V and J calls and clone size come straight from that table; D and trimming were deduced from the DNA. This sample holds 130,000 or so clones; roughly 81% were observed only once. The top ten hold 9.5% to 15% of the sample.

The chain employs TRBV5-1 and TRBJ2-7; the D gene is unclear. The sample taken for sequencing was peripheral blood. This TCR derives from a human donor in a cohort sampled during active COVID-19. The nucleotides are TGCGCCAGCAGGCCGCAGGCGAGCTCCTACGAGCAGTACTTC. Its coded protein is CASRPQASSYEQYF.